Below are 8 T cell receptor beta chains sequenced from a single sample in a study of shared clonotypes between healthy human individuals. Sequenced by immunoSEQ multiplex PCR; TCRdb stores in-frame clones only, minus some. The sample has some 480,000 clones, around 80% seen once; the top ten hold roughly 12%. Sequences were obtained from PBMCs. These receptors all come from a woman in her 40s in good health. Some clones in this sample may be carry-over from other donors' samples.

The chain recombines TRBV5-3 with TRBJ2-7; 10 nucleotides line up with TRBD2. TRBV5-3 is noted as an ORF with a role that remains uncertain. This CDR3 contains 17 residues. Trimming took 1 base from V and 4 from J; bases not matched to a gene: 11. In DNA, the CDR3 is TGTGCCAGAAGCTTGAGGGCTAGCGGGAGTATGAGGTACGAGCAGTACTTC. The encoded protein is CARSLRASGSMRYEQYF.

CDR3 DNA sequence: TGTGCCAGCAGTTTATCCGACAGACATCAGCCCCAGCATTTT. As protein: CASSLSDRHQPQHF. This chain links TRBV28 with TRBJ1-5; possible D gene TRBD1, 5 bases. Germline values: CDR1 MDHEN, CDR2 SYDVKM. Trimming removed 1 base at V and 5 bases at J, with 9 bases between. The CDR3 contains 14 residues.

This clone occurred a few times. The CDR3 bases are TGTGCCAGCCACTTGATAGGGGCTGAGGGGACTGAAGCTTTCTTT. It yields the protein CASHLIGAEGTEAFF. The genes are TRBV5-6 and TRBJ1-1; possible D gene TRBD1, 5 bases. The CDR3 has 15 amino acids. CDR1 and CDR2 from the germline V gene are SGHDT and YYEEEE. V lost 7 bases and J lost 5, with 21 bases in between.

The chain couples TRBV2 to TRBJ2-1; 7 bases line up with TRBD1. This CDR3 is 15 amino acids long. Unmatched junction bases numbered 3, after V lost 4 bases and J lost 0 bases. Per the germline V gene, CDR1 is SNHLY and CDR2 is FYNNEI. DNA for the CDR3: TGTGCCAGCAGTGTGGGACAGAACTCCTACAATGAGCAGTTCTTC. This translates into CASSVGQNSYNEQFF.

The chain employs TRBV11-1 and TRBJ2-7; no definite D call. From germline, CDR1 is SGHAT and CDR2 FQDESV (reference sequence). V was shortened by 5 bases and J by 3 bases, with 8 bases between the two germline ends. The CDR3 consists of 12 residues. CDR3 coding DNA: TGTGCCAGCAGCCGTCCTCACTACGAGCAGTACTTC. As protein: CASSRPHYEQYF.

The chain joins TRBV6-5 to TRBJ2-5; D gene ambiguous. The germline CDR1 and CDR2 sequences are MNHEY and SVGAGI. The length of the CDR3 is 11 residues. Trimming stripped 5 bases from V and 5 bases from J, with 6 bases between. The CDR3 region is CASSTEETQYF. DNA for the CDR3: TGTGCCAGCAGTACCGAGGAGACCCAGTACTTC.

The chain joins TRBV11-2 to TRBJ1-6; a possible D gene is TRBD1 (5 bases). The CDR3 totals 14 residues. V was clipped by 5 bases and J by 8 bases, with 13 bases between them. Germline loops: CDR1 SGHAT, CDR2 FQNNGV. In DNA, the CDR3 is TGTGCCAGCAGCCCCGGGGGATTTGATTCACCCCTCCACTTT. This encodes CASSPGGFDSPLHF.

The CDR3 loop reads CASSFLQGDTEAFF. CDR3 coding DNA: TGTGCCAGCAGCTTTCTACAGGGTGACACTGAAGCTTTCTTT. The V gene is TRBV7-8, the J gene TRBJ1-1; a weak D match, TRBD1 (6 bases). Germline CDR1 is SGHVS and CDR2 is FQNEAQ. V was clipped by 3 bases and J by 3 bases, with 11 bases between them. There are 14 residues in the CDR3.